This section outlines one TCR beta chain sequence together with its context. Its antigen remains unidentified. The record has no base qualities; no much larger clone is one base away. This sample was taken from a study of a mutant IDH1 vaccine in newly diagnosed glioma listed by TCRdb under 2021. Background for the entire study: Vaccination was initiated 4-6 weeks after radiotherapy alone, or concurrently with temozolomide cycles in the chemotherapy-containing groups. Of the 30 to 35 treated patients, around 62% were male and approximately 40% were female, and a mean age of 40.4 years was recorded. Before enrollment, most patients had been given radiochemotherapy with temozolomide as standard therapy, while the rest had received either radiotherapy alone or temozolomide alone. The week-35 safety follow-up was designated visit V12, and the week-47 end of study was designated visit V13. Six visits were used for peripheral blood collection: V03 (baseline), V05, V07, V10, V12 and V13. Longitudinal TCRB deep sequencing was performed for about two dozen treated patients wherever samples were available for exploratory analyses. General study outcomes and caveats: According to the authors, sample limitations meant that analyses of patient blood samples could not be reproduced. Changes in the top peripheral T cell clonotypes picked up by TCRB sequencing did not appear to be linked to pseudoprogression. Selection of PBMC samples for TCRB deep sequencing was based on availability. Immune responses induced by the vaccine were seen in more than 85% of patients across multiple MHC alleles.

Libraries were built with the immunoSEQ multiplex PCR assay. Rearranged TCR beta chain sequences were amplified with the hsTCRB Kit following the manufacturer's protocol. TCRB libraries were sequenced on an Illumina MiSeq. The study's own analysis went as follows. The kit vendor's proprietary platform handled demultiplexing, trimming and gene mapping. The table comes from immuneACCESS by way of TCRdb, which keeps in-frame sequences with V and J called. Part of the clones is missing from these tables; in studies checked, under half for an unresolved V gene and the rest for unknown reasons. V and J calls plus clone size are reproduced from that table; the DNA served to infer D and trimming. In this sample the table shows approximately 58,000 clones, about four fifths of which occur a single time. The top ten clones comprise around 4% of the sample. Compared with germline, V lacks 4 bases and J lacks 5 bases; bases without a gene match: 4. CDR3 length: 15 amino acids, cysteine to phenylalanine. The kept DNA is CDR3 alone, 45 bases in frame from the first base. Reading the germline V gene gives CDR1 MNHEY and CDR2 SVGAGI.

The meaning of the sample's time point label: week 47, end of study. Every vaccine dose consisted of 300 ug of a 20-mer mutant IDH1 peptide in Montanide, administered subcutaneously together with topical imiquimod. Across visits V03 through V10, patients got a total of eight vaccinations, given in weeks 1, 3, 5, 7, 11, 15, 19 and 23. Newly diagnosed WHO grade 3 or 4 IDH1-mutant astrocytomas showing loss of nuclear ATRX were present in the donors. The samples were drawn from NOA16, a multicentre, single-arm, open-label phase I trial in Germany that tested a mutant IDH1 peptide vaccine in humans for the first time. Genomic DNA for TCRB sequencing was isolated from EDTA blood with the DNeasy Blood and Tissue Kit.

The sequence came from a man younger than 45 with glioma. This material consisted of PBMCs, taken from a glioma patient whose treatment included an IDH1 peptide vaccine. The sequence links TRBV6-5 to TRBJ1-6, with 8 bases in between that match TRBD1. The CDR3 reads CASSSDRANNSPLHF. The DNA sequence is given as TGTGCCAGCAGTTCGGACAGGGCCAATAATTCACCCCTCCACTTT.